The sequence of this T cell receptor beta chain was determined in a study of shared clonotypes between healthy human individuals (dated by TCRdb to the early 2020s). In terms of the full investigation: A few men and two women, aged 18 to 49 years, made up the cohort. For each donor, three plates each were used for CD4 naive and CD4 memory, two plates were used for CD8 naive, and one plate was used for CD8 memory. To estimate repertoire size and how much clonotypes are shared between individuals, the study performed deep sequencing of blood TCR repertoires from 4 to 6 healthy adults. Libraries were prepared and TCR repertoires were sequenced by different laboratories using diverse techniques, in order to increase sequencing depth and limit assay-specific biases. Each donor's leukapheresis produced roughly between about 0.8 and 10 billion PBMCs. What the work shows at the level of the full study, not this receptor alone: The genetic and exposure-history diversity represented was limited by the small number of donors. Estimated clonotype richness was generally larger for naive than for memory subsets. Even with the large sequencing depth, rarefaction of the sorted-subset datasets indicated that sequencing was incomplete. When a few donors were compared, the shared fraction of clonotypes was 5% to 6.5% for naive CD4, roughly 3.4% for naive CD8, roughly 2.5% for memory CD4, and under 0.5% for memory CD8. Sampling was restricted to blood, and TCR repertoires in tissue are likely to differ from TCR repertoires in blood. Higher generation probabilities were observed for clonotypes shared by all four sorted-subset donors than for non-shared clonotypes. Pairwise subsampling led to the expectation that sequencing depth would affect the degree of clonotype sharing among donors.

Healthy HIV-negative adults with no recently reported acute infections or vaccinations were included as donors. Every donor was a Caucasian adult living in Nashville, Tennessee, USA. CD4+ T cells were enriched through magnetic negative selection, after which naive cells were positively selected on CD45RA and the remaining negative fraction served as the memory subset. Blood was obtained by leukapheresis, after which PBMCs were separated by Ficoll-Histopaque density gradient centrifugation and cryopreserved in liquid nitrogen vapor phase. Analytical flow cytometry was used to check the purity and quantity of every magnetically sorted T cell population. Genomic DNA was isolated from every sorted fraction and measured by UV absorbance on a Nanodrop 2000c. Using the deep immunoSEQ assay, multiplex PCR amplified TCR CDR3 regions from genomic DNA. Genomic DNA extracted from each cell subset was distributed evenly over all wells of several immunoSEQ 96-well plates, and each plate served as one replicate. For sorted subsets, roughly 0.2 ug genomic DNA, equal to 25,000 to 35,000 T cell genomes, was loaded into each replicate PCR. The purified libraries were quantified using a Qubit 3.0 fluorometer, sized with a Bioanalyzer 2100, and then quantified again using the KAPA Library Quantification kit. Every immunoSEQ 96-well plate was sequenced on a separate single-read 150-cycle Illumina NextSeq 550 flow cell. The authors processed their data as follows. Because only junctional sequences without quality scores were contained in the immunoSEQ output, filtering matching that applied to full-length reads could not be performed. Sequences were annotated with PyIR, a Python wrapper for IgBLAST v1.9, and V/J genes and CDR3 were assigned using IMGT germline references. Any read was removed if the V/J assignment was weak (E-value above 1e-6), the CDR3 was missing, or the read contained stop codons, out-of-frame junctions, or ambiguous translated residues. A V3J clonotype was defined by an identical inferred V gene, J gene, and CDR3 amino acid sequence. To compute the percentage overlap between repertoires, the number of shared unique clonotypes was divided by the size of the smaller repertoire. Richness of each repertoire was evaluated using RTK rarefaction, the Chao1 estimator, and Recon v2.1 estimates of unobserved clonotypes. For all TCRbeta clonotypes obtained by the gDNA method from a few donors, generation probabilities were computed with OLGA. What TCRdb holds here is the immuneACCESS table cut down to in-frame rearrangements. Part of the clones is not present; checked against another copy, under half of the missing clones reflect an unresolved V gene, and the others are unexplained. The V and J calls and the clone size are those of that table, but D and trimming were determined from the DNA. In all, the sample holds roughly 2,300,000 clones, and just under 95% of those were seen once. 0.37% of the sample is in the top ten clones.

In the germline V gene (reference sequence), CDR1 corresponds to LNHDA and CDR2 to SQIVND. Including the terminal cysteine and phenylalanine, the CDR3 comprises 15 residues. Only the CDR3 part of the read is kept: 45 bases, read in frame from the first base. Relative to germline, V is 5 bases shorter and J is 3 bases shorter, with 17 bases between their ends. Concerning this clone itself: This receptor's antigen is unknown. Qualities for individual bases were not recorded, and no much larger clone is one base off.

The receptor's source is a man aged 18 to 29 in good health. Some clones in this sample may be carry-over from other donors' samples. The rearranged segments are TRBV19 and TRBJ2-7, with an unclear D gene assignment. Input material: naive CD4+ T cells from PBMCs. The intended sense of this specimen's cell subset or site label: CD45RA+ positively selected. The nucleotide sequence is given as TGTGCCAGTAGTCAGTCGGACCGGGCAGGCTACGAGCAGTACTTC. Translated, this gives CASSQSDRAGYEQYF. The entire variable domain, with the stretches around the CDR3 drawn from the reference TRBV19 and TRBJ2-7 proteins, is DGGITQSPKYLFRKEGQNVTLSCEQNLNHDAMYWYRQDPGQGLRLIYYSQIVNDFQKGDIAEGYSVSREKKESFPLTVTSAQKNPTAFYLCASSQSDRAGYEQYFGPGTRLTVT.